The 29 T cell receptor beta chains below were found in one sample sequenced in a study of T-cell memory formation after mild COVID-19. TCRdb used MiXCR to reprocess the 5' RACE reads, holding one entry per CDR3 protein. The top ten hold under 25% of the sample, which has hundreds of thousands of distinct CDR3 sequences, 7.5% to 9.5% seen once. The specimen was PBMCs or a T cell subset sorted from them (not recorded which). These receptors all come from a man aged 18 to 29 who had mild COVID-19 (a few samples of this study predate the infection). Cell type and time point are not known.

The sample holds a few counts of this clonotype. This rearrangement joins TRBV28 to TRBJ2-1; 8 bases agree with TRBD2. Germline CDR1 and CDR2: MDHEN and SYDVKM. The V gene end was trimmed by 5 bases and the J gene end by 5 bases; junction bases not matched to a gene: 11. The CDR3 length is 16 residues. The CDR3 sequence is CASSPMVGGAHNEQFF. For the CDR3, the DNA is TGTGCCAGCAGTCCGATGGTCGGGGGGGCCCACAATGAGCAGTTCTTC.

This chain links TRBV9 with TRBJ1-1; a possible D gene is TRBD1 (5 bases). CDR1 is SGDLS and CDR2 is YYNGEE in the germline V gene. Trimming stripped 0 bases from V and 3 bases from J, with 12 bases between. The CDR3 totals 15 residues. The CDR3 DNA sequence: TGTGCCAGCAGCGTAGGAGGGCGGGGGTACACTGAAGCTTTCTTT. It encodes CASSVGGRGYTEAFF.

The rearrangement joins TRBV20-1 to TRBJ2-1; 7 positions match TRBD1. Germline assignment: CDR1 DFQATT and CDR2 SNEGSKA (reference sequence). CDR3 size: 14 residues. V shed 3 bases and J 6 bases; nucleotides not matched to a gene: 8. As DNA, the CDR3 is TGCAGTGCTAGGCAGGGGGTTGGTGGCAATGAGCAGTTCTTC. Its translation: CSARQGVGGNEQFF.

This clonotype was counted only a few times. The V call is TRBV5-1, the J call TRBJ1-4, with 7 bases lining up with TRBD1. J gave up 5 bases and V 2 bases, and 9 bases lay outside the gene matches. Per the germline V gene, CDR1 is SGHRS and CDR2 is YFSETQ. The CDR3 has 16 residues. The CDR3 nucleotides are TGCGCCAGCAGCTTTGACAGGGCGAGCGGGAATGAAAAACTGTTTTTT. It specifies CASSFDRASGNEKLFF. Full variable domain (rest looked up from reference TRBV5-1 and TRBJ1-4): KAGVTQTPRYLIKTRGQQVTLSCSPISGHRSVSWYQQTPGQGLQFLFEYFSETQRNKGNFPGRFSGRQFSNSRSEMNVSTLELGDSALYLCASSFDRASGNEKLFFGSGTQLSVL.

This clonotype showed up many times. CDR3 coding DNA: TGTGCCAGCAGCCTCGGACTAGCGGGGGCCGATGAGCAGTTCTTC. Translated: CASSLGLAGADEQFF. The rearrangement links TRBV11-2 to TRBJ2-1; 13 bases agree with TRBD2. The CDR3 has 15 residues. Germline V gives CDR1 SGHAT, CDR2 FQNNGV. With V trimmed by 5 bases and J by 8 bases, 6 bases remained unmatched.

This clonotype has just a few counts. The V and J genes are TRBV5-1 and TRBJ2-7, with 7 bases aligning to TRBD2. Germline-derived CDR1 and CDR2 are SGHRS and YFSETQ. V trimming: 0 bases; J trimming: 2 bases; junction bases outside the gene matches: 2. The CDR3 sequence is 14 residues long. The CDR3 loop is CASSLVAGAYEQYF. In DNA form, the CDR3 reads TGCGCCAGCAGCTTGGTGGCGGGAGCCTACGAGCAGTACTTC.

This clonotype was counted a few times. The chain uses TRBV5-5 and TRBJ1-2; TRBD1 matches at 8 bases. The CDR3 is 13 amino acids. Germline V gene data show CDR1 as SGHKS and CDR2 as YYEKEE (reference sequence). Trimming cost V 5 bases and J 5 bases; bases outside gene matches: 5. The CDR3 DNA sequence: TGTGCCAGCAGATTACAGGGGGTGTATGGCTACACCTTC. The encoded protein is CASRLQGVYGYTF. Full variable domain (missing parts from reference TRBV5-5 and TRBJ1-2): DAGVTQSPTHLIKTRGQQVTLRCSPISGHKSVSWYQQVLGQGPQFIFQYYEKEERGRGNFPDRFSARQFPNYSSELNVNALLLGDSALYLCASRLQGVYGYTFGSGTRLTVV.

The genes are TRBV27 and TRBJ2-7; 7 nucleotides match TRBD2. V lost 7 bases, J lost 6 bases, and 9 bases stayed unmatched. Germline CDR1 and CDR2: MNHEY and SMNVEV (reference sequence). The CDR3 is made up of 13 amino acids. The CDR3 DNA follows: TGTGCCAGCATAGGCAGGGAGGGGTCCGAGCAGTACTTC. Its translation is CASIGREGSEQYF.

The chain couples TRBV4-2 to TRBJ2-1; 11 bases are a match to TRBD2. The CDR3 runs 18 residues. J lost 3 bases, V lost 0 bases, and 7 bases had no gene match. Germline values: CDR1 LGHNA, CDR2 YNFKEQ. The CDR3 coding sequence is TGTGCCAGCAGCCAAGATGCGTTTCTAGCGGGGGGCTACAATGAGCAGTTCTTC. Translation: CASSQDAFLAGGYNEQFF.

The table lists this clonotype with a few counts. This chain uses TRBV12-3 or TRBV12-4 with TRBJ2-1; 10 nucleotides agree with TRBD2. The length of the CDR3 is 15 residues. V was pared by 6 bases and J by 4 bases, with 6 bases of the junction left unmatched. This CDR3 reads CASRQAGGSYNEQFF. In DNA, the CDR3 is TGTGCCAGCAGACAAGCGGGGGGGTCTTACAATGAGCAGTTCTTC.

In its sample, this clonotype was seen many times. J is TRBJ1-1 and V is TRBV6-1; TRBD1 is a possible D gene (6 bases). V dropped 7 bases and J dropped 1 base, with 13 bases sitting between them. From germline, CDR1 is MNHNS and CDR2 SASEGT. This CDR3 has 14 amino acids. This CDR3 reads CASIYRVTNTEAFF. The CDR3 region has the DNA TGTGCCAGCATCTACAGGGTAACGAACACTGAAGCTTTCTTT.

This clonotype has ten or more counts. The chain carries TRBV6-2 or TRBV6-3 and TRBJ1-1, with D perhaps TRBD1 (6 bases). This CDR3 comprises 15 residues. V was cut by 7 bases and J by 1 base, with 16 bases left in between. Germline V gene sequence: CDR1 MNHEY, CDR2 SVGEGT. The CDR3 DNA reads TGTGCCAGCACCTACCACCAGACAGGGAACACTGAAGCTTTCTTT. Amino acid sequence: CASTYHQTGNTEAFF.

This clonotype has a handful of counts. Here the CDR3 reads CASSPPVGGKDTEAFF. CDR3 nucleotide sequence: TGTGCCAGCAGCCCGCCCGTTGGGGGGAAAGATACTGAAGCTTTCTTT. This rearrangement joins TRBV7-2 to TRBJ1-1; TRBD1 might be the D (5 bases). This CDR3 has 16 amino acids. The germline V and J ends were trimmed by 5 bases and 5 bases, with 21 bases remaining between them. Germline CDR1 and CDR2: SGHTA and FQGNSA.

This chain connects TRBV7-9 to TRBJ2-5, with D perhaps matching TRBD2 (6 bases). V lost 8 bases and J 3 bases, leaving 13 bases between the germline ends. This CDR3 contains 13 residues. Per germline, CDR1 SEHNR and CDR2 FQNEAQ (reference sequence). The CDR3 region has the DNA TGTGCCAGCGGACTACCAGGAGAAGAGACCCAGTACTTC. It yields the protein CASGLPGEETQYF. Full variable domain (remainder filled in from reference TRBV7-9 and TRBJ2-5): DTGVSQNPRHKITKRGQNVTFRCDPISEHNRLYWYRQTLGQGPEFLTYFQNEAQLEKSRLLSDRFSAERPKGSFSTLEIQRTEQGDSAMYLCASGLPGEETQYFGPGTRLLVL.

This clonotype was picked up many times. The chain uses TRBV7-2 and TRBJ1-5; 8 bases map to TRBD1. The CDR3 consists of 17 residues. CDR1 and CDR2 from the germline V gene are SGHTA and FQGNSA. V gave up 1 base and J gave up 6 bases; unmatched junction bases: 11. The CDR3 DNA reads as TGTGCCAGCAGCTTAGTTCCAGGGACAGGTAGCGGTCAGCCCCAGCATTTT. This translates into CASSLVPGTGSGQPQHF.

The J gene is TRBJ2-2, the V gene TRBV20-1; D ambiguous. The CDR3 spans 13 residues. Trimming took 6 bases from V and 7 from J, leaving 15 bases between them. Germline loops: CDR1 DFQATT, CDR2 SNEGSKA (reference sequence). The CDR3 is CSAVRRVGGELFF. The CDR3 DNA reads TGCAGTGCCGTCCGTCGGGTGGGCGGGGAGCTGTTTTTT.

Only a few counts were recorded for this clonotype. This chain connects TRBV11-3 to TRBJ1-1; D unclear. Germline CDR1 and CDR2: SGHNT and YENEEA. This CDR3 is built from 13 residues. The germline V and J ends were trimmed by 3 bases and 1 base, with 6 bases remaining between them. This CDR3 is CASSFTQNTEAFF. CDR3 sequence (DNA): TGTGCCAGCAGCTTCACCCAGAACACTGAAGCTTTCTTT. Full variable domain (remainder filled in from reference TRBV11-3 and TRBJ1-1): EAGVVQSPRYKIIEKKQPVAFWCNPISGHNTLYWYLQNLGQGPELLIRYENEEAVDDSQLPKDRFSAERLKGVDSTLKIQPAELGDSAVYLCASSFTQNTEAFFGQGTRLTVV.

A few counts support this clonotype. The chain is built from TRBV7-2 and TRBJ2-3; tentative D call: TRBD1 (5 bases). The V end lost 0 bases, the J end lost 4 bases, and 8 bases lay between the germline ends. From germline, CDR1 is SGHTA and CDR2 FQGNSA. The CDR3 runs 14 residues. The CDR3 sequence is CASSLALGPDTQYF. The CDR3 DNA follows: TGTGCCAGCAGCTTAGCGCTGGGGCCAGATACGCAGTATTTT.

This clonotype has just a few counts. This chain joins TRBV6-5 and TRBJ2-3; D is unclear. This CDR3 is built from 13 residues. V lost 2 bases and J 2 bases, leaving 5 bases between the germline ends. Germline V gene data show CDR1 as MNHEY and CDR2 as SVGAGI. The CDR3 spells CASSYTVTDTQYF. The CDR3 coding sequence is TGTGCCAGCAGTTACACCGTCACAGATACGCAGTATTTT.

This clonotype was seen more than once but under ten times. The chain uses TRBV7-9 and TRBJ2-3; weak D call: TRBD1 (6 bases). Trimming stripped 10 bases from V and 3 bases from J, with 17 bases between. This CDR3 has 14 residues. Germline CDR1 is SEHNR and CDR2 is FQNEAQ (reference sequence). CDR3 loop: CAILVGQGTDTQYF. The CDR3 DNA reads as TGTGCCATCCTGGTGGGGCAGGGGACAGATACGCAGTATTTT.

The table lists this clonotype with a few counts. The chain joins TRBV5-1 to TRBJ2-5; 7 positions match TRBD2. Germline V gene lookup returns CDR1 SGHRS and CDR2 YFSETQ. The ends lost 2 bases at V and 2 bases at J; junction bases unmatched: 3. This CDR3 has 14 amino acids. In DNA, the CDR3 is TGCGCCAGCAGCTTACTAGCGACACAAGAGACCCAGTACTTC. It specifies CASSLLATQETQYF.

This clonotype has more than one count but fewer than ten. The CDR3 sequence is CATDREDSNSNQPQHF. Here the CDR3 DNA reads TGTGCCACCGACCGGGAAGACAGTAATAGCAATCAGCCCCAGCATTTT. This chain joins TRBV21-1 and TRBJ1-5; the table's D call, TRBD1, was not checked against the DNA. TRBV21-1 is recorded as a pseudogene. CDR3 length: 16 amino acids.

V is TRBV6-5 and J is TRBJ1-2, with 12 bases matching TRBD1. The CDR3 extends over 15 amino acids. In germline, CDR1 is MNHEY, CDR2 SVGAGI. Unmatched junction bases numbered 4, after V lost 2 bases and J lost 6 bases. The DNA for the CDR3 is TGTGCCAGCAGTTACGTGGGGACAGGGGGCCATGGCTACACCTTC. It is translated as CASSYVGTGGHGYTF.

This chain joins TRBV7-3 and TRBJ1-2; D might be TRBD1 (5 bases). Between the trimmed V and J ends, which lost 3 bases and 2 bases, there was a span of 16 bases. This CDR3 is 16 amino acids long. CDR1 and CDR2 from the germline V gene are SGHTA and FQGTGA. CDR3 sequence: CASSFRVGGDNYGYTF. The CDR3 DNA follows: TGTGCCAGCAGCTTCCGGGTCGGGGGGGACAACTATGGCTACACCTTC.

The rearrangement links TRBV13 to TRBJ2-5; a weak D match, TRBD1 (6 bases). This CDR3 has 14 residues. V dropped 6 bases and J dropped 1 base, with 12 bases sitting between them. CDR1 is PRHDT, CDR2 FYEKMQ, per germline (reference sequence). As DNA, the CDR3 is TGTGCCAGCAGGGGGGCAGGGCCCCAAGAGACCCAGTACTTC. Translated: CASRGAGPQETQYF.

This clonotype showed up just a few times. The chain combines TRBV25-1 with TRBJ1-1; TRBD1 might be the D (6 bases). Trimming cost V 4 bases and J 5 bases, with 14 bases left between them. Germline V gives CDR1 MGHDK, CDR2 SYGVNS. This CDR3 region has 14 residues. Written as DNA, the CDR3 is TGTGCCAGCAGTGGGCAGGGGATGAGGACTGAAGCTTTCTTT. Its translation is CASSGQGMRTEAFF.

This clonotype has only a few counts. V gene TRBV4-2 combines with J gene TRBJ2-3; TRBD2 agrees at 13 bases. There are 16 residues in the CDR3. Trimming took 4 bases from V and 2 from J; bases not matched to a gene: 3. The V gene's germline CDR1 is LGHNA and CDR2 YNFKEQ. CDR3 in amino acids: CASSRGTSGATDTQYF. The CDR3, as DNA: TGTGCCAGCAGCCGAGGGACTAGCGGGGCCACAGATACGCAGTATTTT.

The V gene is TRBV5-4, the J gene TRBJ2-5; 9 bases agree with TRBD1. This CDR3 has 13 amino acids. V trimming: 5 bases; J trimming: 5 bases; junction bases outside the gene matches: 4. Germline assignment: CDR1 SGHNT and CDR2 YYREEE (reference sequence). This CDR3 reads CASRKDRGETQYF. CDR3 DNA sequence: TGTGCCAGCAGAAAGGACAGGGGTGAGACCCAGTACTTC.

This clonotype has only a few counts. The rearrangement uses TRBV6-2 or TRBV6-3 and TRBJ1-5; 10 bases are shared with TRBD1. Looked up from germline, CDR1 is MNHEY and CDR2 is SVGEGT. The CDR3 contains 14 residues. V trimming: 4 bases; J trimming: 11 bases; junction bases outside the gene matches: 8. Here the CDR3 DNA reads TGTGCCAGCAGTTCCAGGACAGGGGGAGAGGCCCAGCATTTT. The encoded protein is CASSSRTGGEAQHF.